This entry describes one T cell receptor beta chain. Some clones are missing from TCRdb's copy, which holds only in-frame ones; the method was immunoSEQ multiplex PCR. Of just over 300,000 clones in the sample, roughly 87% were seen once. In terms of age and location, participants ranged from roughly 18 to 90 years and lived in 24 US areas. Participant-given clinical history determined each cohort assignment. This specimen belongs to a study of blood T cell repertoires in COVID-19. About the study: Sources were T cells, B-cell-depleted T cells, or PBMCs; the material itself was cDNA or gDNA.

CDR1 and CDR2 (germline): SQVTM, ANQGSEA. V lost 6 bases and J lost 4, with 6 bases in between. This CDR3 is built from 10 residues. The sequencing input was PBMCs or T cells enriched from blood (not recorded which). V gene TRBV29-1 combines with J gene TRBJ1-2; no reliable D call. The TCR comes from a woman under 30 who had recovered from COVID-19. CDR3 coding DNA: TGCAGCGTGGTCAGCTATGGCTACACCTTC. Its translation is CSVVSYGYTF.